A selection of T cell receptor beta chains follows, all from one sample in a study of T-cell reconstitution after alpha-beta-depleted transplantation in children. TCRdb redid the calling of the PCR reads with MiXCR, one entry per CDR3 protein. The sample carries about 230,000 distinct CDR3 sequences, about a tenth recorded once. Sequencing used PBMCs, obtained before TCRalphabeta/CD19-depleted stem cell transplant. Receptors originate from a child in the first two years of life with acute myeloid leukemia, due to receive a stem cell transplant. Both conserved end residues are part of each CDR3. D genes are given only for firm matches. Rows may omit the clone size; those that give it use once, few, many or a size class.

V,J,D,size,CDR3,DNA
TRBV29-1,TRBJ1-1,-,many,CSGQALNTEAFF,TGCAGCGGGCAGGCCTTGAACACTGAAGCTTTCTTT
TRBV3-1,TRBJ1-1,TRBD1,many,CASSQGQGAGGTEAFF,TGTGCCAGCAGCCAAGGTCAAGGGGCAGGGGGCACTGAAGCTTTCTTT
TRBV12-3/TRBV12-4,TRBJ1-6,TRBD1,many,CASSSLGTGDSPLHF,TGTGCCAGCAGTTCCCTAGGGACAGGGGACTCACCCCTCCACTTT
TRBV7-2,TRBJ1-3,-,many,CASSFYSSSGNTIYF,TGTGCCAGCAGCTTCTACTCTAGCTCTGGAAACACCATATATTTT
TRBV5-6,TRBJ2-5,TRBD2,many,CASRPAGGGNKRPQYF,TGTGCCAGCAGGCCTGCTGGCGGGGGAAACAAGAGACCCCAGTACTTC
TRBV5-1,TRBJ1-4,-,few,CASSLVLAGEKLFF,TGCGCCAGCAGCTTGGTCCTTGCGGGTGAAAAACTGTTTTTT
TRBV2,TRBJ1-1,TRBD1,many,CASRRTGGTMNTEAFF,TGTGCCAGCAGAAGGACAGGGGGCACCATGAACACTGAAGCTTTCTTT
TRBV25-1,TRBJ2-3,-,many,CASSRTSTDTQYF,TGTGCCAGCAGCAGGACTAGCACAGATACGCAGTATTTT
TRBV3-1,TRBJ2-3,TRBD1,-,CASSLTGDGDTQYF,TGTGCCAGCAGCCTGACAGGGGATGGGGATACGCAGTATTTT
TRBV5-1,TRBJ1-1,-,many,CASSLGYLNTEAFF,TGCGCCAGCAGCTTGGGATATCTGAACACTGAAGCTTTCTTT
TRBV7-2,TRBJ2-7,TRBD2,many,CASSGTSGYYEQYF,TGTGCCAGCAGCGGAACTAGCGGGTACTACGAGCAGTACTTC
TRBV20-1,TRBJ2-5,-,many,CSARDLVGVETQYF,TGCAGTGCTAGAGATCTCGTAGGGGTAGAGACCCAGTACTTC
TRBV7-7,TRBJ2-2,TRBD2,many,CASRSSGLGTGELFF,TGTGCTAGCAGATCTAGCGGGCTAGGCACCGGGGAGCTGTTTTTT
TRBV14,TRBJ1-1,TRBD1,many,CASSQEDRGRDAFF,TGTGCCAGCAGCCAAGAGGACAGGGGGCGAGACGCTTTCTTT
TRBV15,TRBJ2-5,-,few,CATSRNSGQETQSF,TGTGCCACCAGCAGGAATAGCGGCCAAGAGACCCAGTCCTTC
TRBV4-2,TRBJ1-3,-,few,CASSQETISGNTIYF,TGTGCCAGCAGCCAGGAGACAATCTCTGGAAACACCATATATTTT
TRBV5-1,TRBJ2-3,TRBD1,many,CASSLGIQGAADTQYF,TGCGCCAGCAGCTTGGGGATCCAGGGGGCAGCAGATACGCAGTATTTT
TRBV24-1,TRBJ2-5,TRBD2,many,CATSDRTSGYQETQYF,TGTGCCACCAGTGATAGGACTAGCGGGTACCAAGAGACCCAGTACTTC
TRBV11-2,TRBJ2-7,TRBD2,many,CASSQNLAGGVYEQYF,TGTGCCAGCAGTCAAAACCTAGCGGGAGGGGTCTACGAGCAGTACTTC
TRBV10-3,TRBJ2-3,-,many,CAISETGDTQYF,TGTGCCATCAGTGAGACAGGGGATACGCAGTATTTT
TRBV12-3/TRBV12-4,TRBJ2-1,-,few,CASSLTGRGDEQFF,TGTGCCAGCAGTTTAACGGGTCGAGGGGATGAGCAGTTCTTC
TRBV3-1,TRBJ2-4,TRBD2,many,CASSPGLVINIQYF,TGTGCCAGCAGCCCGGGACTAGTTATAAACATTCAGTACTTC
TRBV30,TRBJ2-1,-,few,CAWSVGGYNEQFF,TGTGCCTGGAGCGTGGGGGGTTACAATGAGCAGTTCTTC
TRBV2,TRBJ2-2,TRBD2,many,CASSYPGGGNTGELFF,TGTGCCAGCAGTTACCCGGGAGGAGGCAACACCGGGGAGCTGTTTTTT
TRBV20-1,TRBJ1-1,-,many,CSAPGGTEAFF,TGCAGTGCTCCCGGTGGGACTGAAGCTTTCTTT
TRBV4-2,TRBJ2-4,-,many,CASSQGGSPSAKNIQYF,TGTGCCAGCAGCCAAGGGGGGAGCCCTTCGGCCAAAAACATTCAGTACTTC
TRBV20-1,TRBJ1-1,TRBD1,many,CSAREGTAGTEAFF,TGCAGTGCTAGGGAAGGGACAGCGGGAACTGAAGCTTTCTTT
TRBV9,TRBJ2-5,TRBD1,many,CASSAQRGQETQYF,TGTGCCAGCAGCGCCCAAAGGGGACAGGAGACCCAGTACTTC
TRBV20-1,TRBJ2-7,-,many,CSARDPREDYEQYF,TGCAGTGCTAGAGATCCCAGGGAGGACTACGAGCAGTACTTC
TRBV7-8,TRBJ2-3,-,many,CASSNVPDTQYF,TGTGCCAGCAGCAACGTCCCAGATACGCAGTATTTT
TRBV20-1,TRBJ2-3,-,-,CSVPQGTYTQYF,TGCAGTGTTCCTCAGGGCACATATACGCAGTATTTT
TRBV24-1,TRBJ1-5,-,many,CATSAGVNQPQHF,TGTGCCACCAGCGCAGGGGTCAATCAGCCCCAGCATTTT
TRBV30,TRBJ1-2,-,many,CAWTRTDYLIGYTF,TGTGCCTGGACCCGGACAGACTACCTAATCGGCTACACCTTC
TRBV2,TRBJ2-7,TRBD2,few,CASNPLAGGREQYF,TGTGCCAGCAACCCACTAGCGGGGGGGCGCGAGCAGTACTTC
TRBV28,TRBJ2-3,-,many,CASIPGDTDTQYF,TGTGCCAGCATACCGGGAGACACAGATACGCAGTATTTT
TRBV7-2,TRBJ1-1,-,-,CASSIGGTLANTEAFF,TGTGCCAGCAGCATCGGAGGGACTCTGGCGAACACTGAAGCTTTCTTT
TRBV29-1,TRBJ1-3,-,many,CSVEGQNTIYF,TGCAGCGTTGAAGGGCAAAACACCATATATTTT
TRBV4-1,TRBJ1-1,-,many,CASSQDGGINTEAFF,TGCGCCAGCAGCCAAGATGGGGGGATAAACACTGAAGCTTTCTTT
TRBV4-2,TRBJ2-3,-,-,CASSQEGGTDTQYF,TGTGCCAGCAGCCAAGAGGGGGGCACAGATACGCAGTATTTT
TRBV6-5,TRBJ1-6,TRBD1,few,CASSADRVSPLHF,TGTGCCAGCAGCGCAGACAGGGTCTCACCCCTCCACTTT
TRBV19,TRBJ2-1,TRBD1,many,CASSSFIRGRHEQFF,TGTGCCAGTAGCTCTTTCATCAGGGGGCGCCATGAGCAGTTCTTC
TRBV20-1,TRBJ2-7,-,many,CSVSRPGVYEQYF,TGCAGTGTCTCCCGGCCCGGAGTTTACGAGCAGTACTTC